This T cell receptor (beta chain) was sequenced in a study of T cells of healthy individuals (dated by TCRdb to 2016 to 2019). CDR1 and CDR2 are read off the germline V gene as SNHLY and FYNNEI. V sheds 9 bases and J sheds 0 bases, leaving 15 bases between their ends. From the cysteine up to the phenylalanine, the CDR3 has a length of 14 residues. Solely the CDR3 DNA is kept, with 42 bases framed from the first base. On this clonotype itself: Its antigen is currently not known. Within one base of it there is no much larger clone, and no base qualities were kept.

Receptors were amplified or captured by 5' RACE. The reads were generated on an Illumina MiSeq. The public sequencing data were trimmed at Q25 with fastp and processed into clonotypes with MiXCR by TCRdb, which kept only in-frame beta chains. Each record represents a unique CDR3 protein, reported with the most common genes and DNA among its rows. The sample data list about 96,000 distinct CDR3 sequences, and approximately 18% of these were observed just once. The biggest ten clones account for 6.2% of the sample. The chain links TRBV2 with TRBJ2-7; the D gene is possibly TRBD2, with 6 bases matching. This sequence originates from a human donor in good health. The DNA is TGTGCCAGTTCTTCAGCGGGTTCCTCCTACGAGCAGTACTTC. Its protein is CASSSAGSSYEQYF.